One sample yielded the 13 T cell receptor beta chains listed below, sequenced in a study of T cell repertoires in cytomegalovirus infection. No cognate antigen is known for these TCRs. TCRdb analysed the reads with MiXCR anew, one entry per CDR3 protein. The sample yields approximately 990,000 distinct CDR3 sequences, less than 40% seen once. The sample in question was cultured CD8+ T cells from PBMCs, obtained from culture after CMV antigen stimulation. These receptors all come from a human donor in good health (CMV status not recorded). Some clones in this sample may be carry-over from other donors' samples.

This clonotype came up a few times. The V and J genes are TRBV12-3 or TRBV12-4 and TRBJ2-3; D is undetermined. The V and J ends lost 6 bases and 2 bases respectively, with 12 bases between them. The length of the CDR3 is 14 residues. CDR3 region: CASRPGLYTDTQYF. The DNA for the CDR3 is TGTGCCAGCAGGCCGGGTCTGTACACAGATACGCAGTATTTT.

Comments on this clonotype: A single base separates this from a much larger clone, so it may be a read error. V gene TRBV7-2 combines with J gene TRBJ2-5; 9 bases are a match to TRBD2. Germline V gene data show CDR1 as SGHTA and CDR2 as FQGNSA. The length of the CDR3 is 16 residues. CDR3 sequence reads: CANSSEGGGGAQTQYF. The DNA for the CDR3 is TGTGCCAACAGCTCCGAGGGCGGCGGGGGGGCGCAGACCCAGTACTTC.

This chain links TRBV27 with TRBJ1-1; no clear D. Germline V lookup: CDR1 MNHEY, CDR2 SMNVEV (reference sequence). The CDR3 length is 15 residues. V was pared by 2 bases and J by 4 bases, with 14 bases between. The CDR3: CASSLSTPVITEAFF. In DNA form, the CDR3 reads TGTGCCAGCAGTTTAAGTACCCCAGTAATCACTGAAGCTTTCTTT.

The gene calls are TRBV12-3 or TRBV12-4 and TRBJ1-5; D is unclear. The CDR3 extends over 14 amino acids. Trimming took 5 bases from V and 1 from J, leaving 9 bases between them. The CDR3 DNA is TGTGCCAGCAGTACAAGGCCGAGCAATCAGCCCCAGCATTTT. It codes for CASSTRPSNQPQHF.

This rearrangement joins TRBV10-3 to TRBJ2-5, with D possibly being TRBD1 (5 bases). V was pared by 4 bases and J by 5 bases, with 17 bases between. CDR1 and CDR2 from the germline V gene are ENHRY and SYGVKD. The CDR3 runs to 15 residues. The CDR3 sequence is CAISGARDLWETQYF. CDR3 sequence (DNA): TGTGCCATCAGTGGGGCCAGGGATTTGTGGGAGACCCAGTACTTC.

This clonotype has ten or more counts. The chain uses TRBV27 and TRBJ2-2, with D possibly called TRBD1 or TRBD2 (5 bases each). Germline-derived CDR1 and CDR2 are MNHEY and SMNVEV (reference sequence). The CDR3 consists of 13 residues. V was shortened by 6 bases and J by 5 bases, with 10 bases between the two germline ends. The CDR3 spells CASSFGGTGELFF. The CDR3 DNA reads TGTGCCAGCAGCTTTGGGGGAACCGGGGAGCTGTTTTTT.

The CDR3 coding sequence is TGTGCCAGTAGTATCAGTGGCTACCCCAAAAACATTCAGTACTTC. Translation: CASSISGYPKNIQYF. The rearrangement links TRBV19 to TRBJ2-4; no clear D gene. Per germline, CDR1 LNHDA and CDR2 SQIVND (reference sequence). The CDR3 length is 15 residues. The V end was cut by 3 bases, the J end by 2 bases, with 11 bases between.

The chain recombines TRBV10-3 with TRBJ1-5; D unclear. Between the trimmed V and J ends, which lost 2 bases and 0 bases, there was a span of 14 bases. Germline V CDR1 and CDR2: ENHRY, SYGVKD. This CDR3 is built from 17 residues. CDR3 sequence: CAISEGRLSHSNQPQHF. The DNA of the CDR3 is TGTGCCATCAGTGAGGGCAGATTGAGTCATAGCAATCAGCCCCAGCATTTT.

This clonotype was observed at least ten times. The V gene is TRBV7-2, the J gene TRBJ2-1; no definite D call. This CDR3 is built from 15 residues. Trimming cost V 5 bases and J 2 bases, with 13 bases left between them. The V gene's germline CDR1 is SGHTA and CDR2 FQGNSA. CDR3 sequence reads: CASSPLTAAYNEQFF. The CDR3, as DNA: TGTGCCAGCAGCCCCCTAACTGCCGCCTACAATGAGCAGTTCTTC.

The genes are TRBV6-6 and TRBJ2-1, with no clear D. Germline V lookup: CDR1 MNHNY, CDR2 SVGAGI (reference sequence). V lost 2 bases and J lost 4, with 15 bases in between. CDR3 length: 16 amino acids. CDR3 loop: CASSYTEATQYNEQFF. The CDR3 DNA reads TGTGCCAGCAGTTACACTGAGGCTACCCAATACAATGAGCAGTTCTTC.

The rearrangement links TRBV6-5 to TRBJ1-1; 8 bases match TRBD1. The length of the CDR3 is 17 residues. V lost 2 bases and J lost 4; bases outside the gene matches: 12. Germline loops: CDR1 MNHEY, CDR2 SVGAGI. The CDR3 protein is CASSYRGSRGQGTEAFF. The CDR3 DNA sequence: TGTGCCAGCAGTTACCGGGGGTCCAGAGGACAGGGCACTGAAGCTTTCTTT.

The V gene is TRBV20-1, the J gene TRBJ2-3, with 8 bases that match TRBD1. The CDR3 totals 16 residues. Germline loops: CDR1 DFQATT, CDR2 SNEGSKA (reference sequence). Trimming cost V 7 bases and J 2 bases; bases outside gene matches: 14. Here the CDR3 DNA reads TGCAGTGTACAGGACAGGGACTCATTATTCACAGATACGCAGTATTTT. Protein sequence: CSVQDRDSLFTDTQYF.

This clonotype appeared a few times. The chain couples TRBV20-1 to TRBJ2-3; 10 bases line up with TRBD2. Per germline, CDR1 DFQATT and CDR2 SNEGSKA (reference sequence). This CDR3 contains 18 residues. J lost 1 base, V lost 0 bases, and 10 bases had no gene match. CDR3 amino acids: CSARDRELAGRRTDTQYF. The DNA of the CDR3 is TGCAGTGCTAGAGATAGGGAACTAGCGGGGAGGCGCACAGATACGCAGTATTTT.